This record looks at one T cell receptor beta chain sequence and its context. Its antigen is as yet unknown. The primer mix had 60 Vbeta and 13 Jbeta primers. Using immunoSEQ multiplex PCR, the repertoire was profiled, and TCRdb retains in-frame clones only, with some absent. Of 130,000 to 150,000 clones in the sample, roughly 76% were seen once. The CDR3 consists of 16 residues. Per germline, CDR1 SGHRS and CDR2 YFSETQ. V shed 4 bases and J 1 base; nucleotides not matched to a gene: 9. The sample comes from a study of cytomegalovirus exposure and HLA in healthy donors. Study-wide results and limits: Some V segments (TRBV6-2 and TRBV6-3 among them) were excluded as indistinguishable. Previously analyzed data showed that most TCR beta V segments were productive at a frequency of about 87% or about 30%. Analysis was performed later, and it showed HLA-associated TCR beta chains to be more clonally expanded than equally common others.

Healthy bone marrow donors made up the cohort. The genes are TRBV5-1 and TRBJ2-5, with 8 bases aligning to TRBD2. This clonotype was sampled from a woman aged 30 to 39 in good health and CMV-seronegative. The sample was PBMCs. CDR3 sequence reads: CASSRTGTSAQETQYF. DNA of the CDR3: TGCGCCAGCAGCCGGACCGGGACTAGTGCCCAAGAGACCCAGTACTTC.